The 32 T cell receptor beta chains in this list originate from one sample, sequenced in a study of neurological immune-mediated disorders. Time point described: longitudinal time-point 2. One entry per CDR3 protein results from TCRdb running MiXCR on the 5' RACE reads. The table lists 65,000 to 85,000 distinct CDR3 sequences, 5.8% of them singletons. Sequencing was performed on PBMCs. These receptors were collected from a woman in her sixties or seventies with multiple sclerosis.

This clonotype was observed at least ten times. The chain recombines TRBV12-3 or TRBV12-4 with TRBJ2-2; a weak D match, TRBD1 (5 bases). CDR3 length equals 13 residues. V gave up 2 bases and J gave up 7 bases, with 8 bases separating them. The CDR3 region has the DNA TGTGCCAGCAGTTTAAGGGGCAACGGGGAGCTGTTTTTT. Its protein is CASSLRGNGELFF.

In its sample, this clonotype was seen many times. This chain joins TRBV5-1 and TRBJ2-5, with a tentative D call TRBD2 (6 bases). Trimming stripped 0 bases from V and 4 bases from J, with 10 bases between. Germline-derived CDR1 and CDR2 are SGHRS and YFSETQ. The CDR3 is made up of 14 amino acids. The CDR3 bases are TGCGCCAGCAGCTTGGCCTGGGGAGGAGAGACCCAGTACTTC. It translates to CASSLAWGGETQYF.

This clonotype was observed at least ten times. This chain joins TRBV20-1 and TRBJ1-2; D gene unclear. The germline V gene has CDR1 DFQATT and CDR2 SNEGSKA (reference sequence). CDR3 length: 15 amino acids. The germline V and J ends were trimmed by 2 bases and 4 bases, with 17 bases remaining between them. CDR3 nucleotides: TGCAGTGCTAGAAAGCCAGGTGTCACCTTCTATGGCTACACCTTC. Amino acid sequence: CSARKPGVTFYGYTF.

This clonotype has ten or more counts. The chain has TRBV29-1 and TRBJ1-3; D possibly corresponds to TRBD1 (6 bases). Germline values: CDR1 SQVTM, CDR2 ANQGSEA. Trimming cost V 6 bases and J 0 bases, with 12 bases left between them. CDR3 length equals 14 residues. The CDR3 protein is CSVTGTTSGNTIYF. In DNA, the CDR3 is TGCAGCGTAACAGGGACAACCTCTGGAAACACCATATATTTT.

This clonotype was counted between two and nine times. This rearrangement joins TRBV12-3 or TRBV12-4 to TRBJ1-2; tentatively, D is TRBD1 (5 bases). This CDR3 is 15 amino acids long. Trimming stripped 2 bases from V and 6 bases from J, with 16 bases between. CDR3 in DNA: TGTGCCAGCAGTTTAACTTTGGGGCCGGGGGATGGCTACACCTTC. Protein sequence: CASSLTLGPGDGYTF.

This clonotype occurred many times. The V call is TRBV7-2, the J call TRBJ1-1; D uncertain. With 1 base removed from V and 6 bases from J, the gap between germline ends came to 12 bases. Germline CDR1 SGHTA, CDR2 FQGNSA. The length of the CDR3 is 14 residues. The CDR3 nucleotides read TGTGCCAGCAGCTTAGGGCCGGCAGACCCTGAAGCTTTCTTT. Protein sequence: CASSLGPADPEAFF.

CDR3 region: CASRAGQGTDTQYF. In DNA form, the CDR3 reads TGTGCCAGCAGAGCGGGACAGGGCACAGATACGCAGTATTTT. The chain links TRBV12-3 or TRBV12-4 to TRBJ2-3; a weak D match, TRBD1 (8 bases). CDR3 length: 14 residues. The V end lost 6 bases, the J end lost 1 base, and 11 bases lay between the germline ends.

In this sample, this clonotype turned up many times. The J gene is TRBJ2-5, the V gene TRBV28; TRBD1 aligns across 7 bases. From germline, CDR1 is MDHEN and CDR2 SYDVKM. With 6 bases clipped from V and 3 bases from J, the junction kept 10 bases outside the gene matches. The CDR3 loop spans 15 amino acids. For the CDR3, the DNA is TGTGCCAGCAGCAAATCACGACAGGGAAAAGAGACCCAGTACTTC. As protein: CASSKSRQGKETQYF.

This clonotype was seen many times. CDR3 in amino acids: CASSLVQGPNTEAFF. The CDR3 nucleotides are TGCGCCAGCAGCTTGGTGCAGGGCCCGAACACTGAAGCTTTCTTT. This chain joins TRBV5-1 and TRBJ1-1; D perhaps matches TRBD1 (5 bases). The CDR3 is 15 residues long. Germline assignment: CDR1 SGHRS and CDR2 YFSETQ. V was shortened by 0 bases and J by 1 base, with 10 bases between the two germline ends.

At least ten counts were recorded for this clonotype. CDR3 DNA: TGTGCCAGCAACAAAGGACAGGGTGGTACTGAAGCTTTCTTT. Translating gives CASNKGQGGTEAFF. The J gene is TRBJ1-1, the V gene TRBV6-5, with 8 bases matching TRBD1. The ends lost 7 bases at V and 5 bases at J; junction bases unmatched: 9. The CDR3 covers 14 residues. The germline CDR1 and CDR2 sequences are MNHEY and SVGAGI.

In its sample, this clonotype was seen many times. The DNA of the CDR3 is TGCGCCAGCGTCCCCAGCGGGGGCGGGGCCTACAATGAGCAGTTCTTC. Protein: CASVPSGGGAYNEQFF. The rearrangement uses TRBV5-1 and TRBJ2-1; 8 nucleotides match TRBD2. After removal of 7 bases from V and 2 bases from J, the junction contained 11 bases not matched to a gene. The CDR3 covers 16 residues. The V gene's germline CDR1 is SGHRS and CDR2 YFSETQ.

This clonotype came up many times. V is TRBV5-1 and J is TRBJ1-1, with no clear D. This CDR3 region has 14 residues. Per the germline V gene, CDR1 is SGHRS and CDR2 is YFSETQ. V was clipped by 0 bases and J by 1 base, with 7 bases between them. The CDR3 nucleotides are TGCGCCAGCAGCTTGGAAGGTGCGAACACTGAAGCTTTCTTT. It encodes CASSLEGANTEAFF.

This clonotype was counted ten times or more. The chain joins TRBV5-5 to TRBJ1-1, with D tentatively TRBD1 (6 bases). Germline loops: CDR1 SGHKS, CDR2 YYEKEE (reference sequence). Between the trimmed V and J ends, which lost 2 bases and 7 bases, there was a span of 12 bases. There are 13 residues in the CDR3. The CDR3: CASSLLETGEAFF. The CDR3 DNA is TGTGCCAGCAGCTTACTTGAGACAGGTGAAGCTTTCTTT.

This clonotype has a count of ten or more. The chain combines TRBV5-1 with TRBJ2-7; D is possibly TRBD1 or TRBD2 (5 bases each). The CDR3 is made up of 13 amino acids. CDR1 is SGHRS and CDR2 is YFSETQ in the germline V gene. V lost 4 bases and J 2 bases, leaving 10 bases between the germline ends. The CDR3 DNA is TGCGCCAGCAGCGAGGGGACCCCCTACGAGCAGTACTTC. The encoded protein is CASSEGTPYEQYF.

The table lists this clonotype with many counts. The chain links TRBV24-1 to TRBJ2-1; possibly TRBD1 for D (5 bases). The germline CDR1 and CDR2 sequences are KGHDR and SFDVKD. The ends were cut back, 0 bases at V and 12 bases at J, with 8 bases in the middle. This CDR3 comprises 12 residues. The CDR3 sequence: CATSDLGQAQFF. In DNA form, the CDR3 reads TGTGCCACCAGTGATTTGGGACAAGCGCAGTTCTTC.

This clonotype was picked up many times. The chain uses TRBV15 and TRBJ2-5; 11 bases match TRBD1. Germline CDR1 reads LNHNV; CDR2 reads YYDKDF (reference sequence). CDR3 size: 16 residues. V dropped 3 bases and J dropped 2; count of bases not matched to a gene: 5. This CDR3 reads CATSRDRGRGQETQYF. Written as DNA, the CDR3 is TGTGCCACCAGCAGGGACAGGGGGCGAGGGCAAGAGACCCAGTACTTC. Looking up the rest from reference TRBV15 and TRBJ2-5 gives the full variable domain: DAMVIQNPRYQVTQFGKPVTLSCSQTLNHNVMYWYQQKSSQAPKLLFHYYDKDFNNEADTPDNFQSRRPNTSFCFLDIRSPGLGDTAMYLCATSRDRGRGQETQYFGPGTRLLVL.

This clonotype has only a few counts. The rearrangement uses TRBV2 and TRBJ2-3; 8 positions agree with TRBD1. V lost 8 bases to trimming and J lost 6 bases; unmatched junction nucleotides: 4. The germline V gene has CDR1 SNHLY and CDR2 FYNNEI. The CDR3 has 12 residues. In nucleotides, the CDR3 is TGTGCCAGCGACAGGGGCTTGGATACGCAGTATTTT. Encoded protein: CASDRGLDTQYF.

Ten or more counts support this clonotype. V gene TRBV5-1 combines with J gene TRBJ2-1; D unclear. Per germline, CDR1 SGHRS and CDR2 YFSETQ. Trimming cost V 4 bases and J 2 bases, with 16 bases left between them. The CDR3 sequence is 16 residues long. CDR3 sequence: CASSLTRASTYNEQFF. For the CDR3, the DNA is TGCGCCAGCAGCCTCACCCGGGCCTCGACCTACAATGAGCAGTTCTTC. Supplemented by reference TRBV5-1 and TRBJ2-1, the full variable domain reads KAGVTQTPRYLIKTRGQQVTLSCSPISGHRSVSWYQQTPGQGLQFLFEYFSETQRNKGNFPGRFSGRQFSNSRSEMNVSTLELGDSALYLCASSLTRASTYNEQFFGPGTRLTVL.

The table lists this clonotype with many counts. The genes are TRBV20-1 and TRBJ2-1; 14 positions match TRBD2. With V trimmed by 3 bases and J by 6 bases, 1 base remained unmatched. CDR3 length: 14 residues. Germline CDR1 and CDR2: DFQATT and SNEGSKA (reference sequence). The CDR3 DNA follows: TGCAGTGCTAGCGGGACTAGCGGGGGCAATGAGCAGTTCTTC. It specifies CSASGTSGGNEQFF.

This clonotype has ten or more counts. The chain combines TRBV5-1 with TRBJ2-1; 9 bases are shared with TRBD2. V lost 3 bases and J lost 9; bases outside the gene matches: 10. The germline V gene has CDR1 SGHRS and CDR2 YFSETQ. CDR3 size: 15 residues. CDR3 sequence: CASSWGSGGRAEQFF. The CDR3 DNA sequence: TGCGCCAGCAGCTGGGGGAGCGGGGGGCGTGCTGAGCAGTTCTTC.

The chain joins TRBV7-9 to TRBJ2-2; possible D gene TRBD2, 6 bases. Trimming shortened V by 10 bases and J by 4 bases, and 25 bases separated the two germline ends. The V gene's germline CDR1 is SEHNR and CDR2 FQNEAQ (reference sequence). The CDR3 extends over 17 amino acids. In nucleotides, the CDR3 is TGTGCCAATAGCTTGAGAGGAGGGGAGCGAGGCACCGGGGAGCTGTTTTTT. Translated, it gives CANSLRGGERGTGELFF.

This clonotype was picked up many times. The chain has TRBV20-1 and TRBJ2-3, with a possible D match to TRBD2 (6 bases). CDR3 length equals 15 residues. The V gene's germline CDR1 is DFQATT and CDR2 SNEGSKA (reference sequence). The CDR3 sequence: CSAREVREGTDTQYF. The CDR3 coding sequence is TGCAGCGCGAGGGAGGTCAGGGAGGGCACAGATACGCAGTATTTT.

At least ten counts were recorded for this clonotype. J is TRBJ2-7 and V is TRBV5-1, with D tentatively TRBD2 (7 bases). V lost 5 bases to trimming and J lost 0 bases, with 15 bases between them. CDR3 length: 15 residues. In germline, CDR1 is SGHRS, CDR2 YFSETQ. As DNA, the CDR3 is TGCGCCAGCAGACAGGGAGGGGCGGCCTCCTACGAGCAGTACTTC. It yields the protein CASRQGGAASYEQYF.

This clonotype was seen a single time. This may arise from a read error, as a much more abundant clone is one base away. The gene calls are TRBV18 and TRBJ2-7, with 10 bases matching TRBD2. This CDR3 contains 15 residues. CDR1 KGHSH and CDR2 LQKENI come from the germline V gene. This CDR3 is CVSSQIGLAVYEQYF. The CDR3 nucleotides are TGTGTCAGCTCCCAAATAGGACTAGCGGTTTACGAGCAGTACTTC.

This clonotype has ten or more counts. The chain combines TRBV12-3 or TRBV12-4 with TRBJ1-1, with D uncertain. Between the trimmed V and J ends, which lost 5 bases and 0 bases, there was a span of 10 bases. The CDR3 is 14 amino acids. CDR3 residues: CASSPGAMNTEAFF. In DNA form, the CDR3 reads TGTGCCAGCAGTCCTGGTGCTATGAACACTGAAGCTTTCTTT.

This clonotype was picked up many times. The chain uses TRBV5-1 and TRBJ2-1; 10 nucleotides align to TRBD1. The length of the CDR3 is 15 residues. Germline V gene sequence: CDR1 SGHRS, CDR2 YFSETQ. The J segment lost 7 bases and the V segment lost 5 bases, leaving 9 bases of the junction unmatched. The CDR3 region has the DNA TGCGCCAGCAGGCCCGAACGGACAGGGGGGAATGAGCAGTTCTTC. It encodes CASRPERTGGNEQFF.

This clonotype was seen many times. The chain carries TRBV20-1 and TRBJ1-6; maybe TRBD1 (6 bases). There are 14 residues in the CDR3. Germline V gene lookup returns CDR1 DFQATT and CDR2 SNEGSKA (reference sequence). V was pared by 6 bases and J by 7 bases, with 16 bases between. The chain's CDR3 is CSATRGADNSPLHF. CDR3 coding DNA: TGCAGTGCCACGAGGGGGGCCGACAATTCACCCCTCCACTTT.

V usage is TRBV30 and J usage is TRBJ1-1; 8 nucleotides align to TRBD1. CDR1 GTSNPN and CDR2 SVGIG come from the germline V gene (reference sequence). The CDR3 length is 12 residues. V shed 3 bases, J shed 7 bases, and the junction held 4 bases outside the gene matches. Written as DNA, the CDR3 is TGTGCCTGGAGGGGGACAGGCCTTGAAGCTTTCTTT. As protein: CAWRGTGLEAFF.

This clonotype has at least ten counts. The rearrangement joins TRBV6-5 to TRBJ2-7; 8 bases align to TRBD1. J lost 3 bases, V lost 2 bases, and 6 bases had no gene match. The length of the CDR3 is 15 residues. In germline, CDR1 is MNHEY, CDR2 SVGAGI. CDR3 bases: TGTGCCAGCAGTTACGCGGGACAGGCCGACTACGAGCAGTACTTC. Amino acid sequence: CASSYAGQADYEQYF.

This clonotype was recorded at least ten times. This rearrangement joins TRBV12-3 or TRBV12-4 to TRBJ2-2; 7 bases map to TRBD2. This CDR3 spans 15 amino acids. V gave up 9 bases and J gave up 4 bases; unmatched junction bases: 11. CDR3 residues: CASSMNGGGTGELFF. The DNA for the CDR3 is TGTGCCAGTAGTATGAATGGCGGGGGCACCGGGGAGCTGTTTTTT.

This clonotype has more than one count but fewer than ten. The CDR3 region is CASSQVRYNEQFF. In DNA form, the CDR3 reads TGTGCCAGCAGCCAAGTCAGGTACAATGAGCAGTTCTTC. The genes are TRBV14 and TRBJ2-1; D gene unclear. This CDR3 spans 13 amino acids. Germline V gene data show CDR1 as SGHDN and CDR2 as FVKESK. V was trimmed by 1 base and J by 4 bases, leaving 5 bases between them.

This clonotype was seen a handful of times. The rearrangement uses TRBV27 and TRBJ1-6; unclear D gene. V lost 6 bases to trimming and J lost 9 bases, with 15 bases between them. Per germline, CDR1 MNHEY and CDR2 SMNVEV (reference sequence). CDR3 length: 14 residues. CDR3: CASSTSGYASPLHF. The CDR3, as DNA: TGTGCCAGCAGCACTTCGGGGTACGCTTCACCCCTCCACTTT.